Sequencing of this T cell receptor beta chain was carried out in a study of OX40 agonist ivuxolimab in advanced cancers. Study background: Dose-escalation patients suffered from hepatocellular carcinoma, melanoma, renal cell or head and neck cancer.

Sampling times: baseline, cycle 4 day 1, cycle 7 day 1. The CDR3 is made up of 15 amino acids. CDR1 is KGHSH and CDR2 is LQKENI in the germline V gene. As regards this clone: The junction departs from germline at one end; a sequencing error may be responsible.

Profiling relied on immunoSEQ multiplex PCR, and the TCRdb table lists in-frame clones only, not all of them. The sample has more than 50,000 clones; about 87% are singletons. This specimen was CD4+ or CD8+ T cells sorted from blood, taken in a trial of the OX40 agonist ivuxolimab. The rearrangement joins TRBV18 to TRBJ2-1; either TRBD1 or TRBD2 may fit D (6 bases each). The source is an adult with an advanced solid tumor such as melanoma, head and neck, liver or kidney cancer. As DNA, the CDR3 is TGTGCCAGCTCACCAGATCCGGGGGCCTATAATGAGCAGTTCTTC. Protein: CASSPDPGAYNEQFF. Looking up the rest from reference TRBV18 and TRBJ2-1 gives the full variable domain: NAGVMQNPRHLVRRRGQEARLRCSPMKGHSHVYWYRQLPEEGLKFMVYLQKENIIDESGMPKERFSAEFPKEGPSILRIQQVVRGDSAAYFCASSPDPGAYNEQFFGPGTRLTVL.